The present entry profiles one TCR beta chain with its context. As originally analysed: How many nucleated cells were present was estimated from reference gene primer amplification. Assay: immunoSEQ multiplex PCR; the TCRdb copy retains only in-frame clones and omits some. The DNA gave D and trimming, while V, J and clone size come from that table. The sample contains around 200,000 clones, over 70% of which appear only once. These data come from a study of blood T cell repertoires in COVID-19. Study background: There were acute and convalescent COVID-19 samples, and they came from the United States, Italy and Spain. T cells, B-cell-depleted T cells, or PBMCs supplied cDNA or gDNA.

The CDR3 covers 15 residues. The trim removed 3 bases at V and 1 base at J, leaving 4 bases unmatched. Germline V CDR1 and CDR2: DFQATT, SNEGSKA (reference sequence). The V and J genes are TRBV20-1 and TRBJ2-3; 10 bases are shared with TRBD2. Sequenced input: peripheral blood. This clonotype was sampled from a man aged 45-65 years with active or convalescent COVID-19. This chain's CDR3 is CSASRLAGGTDTQYF. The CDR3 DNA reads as TGCAGTGCTAGTAGGCTAGCGGGAGGCACAGATACGCAGTATTTT.